The source of this TCR beta chain is a study of T cell changes during pregnancy in multiple sclerosis. V shed 8 bases and J 3 bases; nucleotides not matched to a gene: 10. CDR3 length: 15 residues. Germline loops: CDR1 PRHDT, CDR2 FYEKMQ (reference sequence). The assay was immunoSEQ multiplex PCR, and TCRdb's table has in-frame clones only and misses some. Counted here are under 70,000 clones, roughly 87% occurring once; the ten biggest clones make up approximately 6.6%. The sequencing here drew on peripheral blood, taken in the third trimester of pregnancy. The chain joins TRBV13 to TRBJ2-3, with 8 nucleotides matching TRBD2. The receptor was derived from a female donor in good health, enrolled as a control in a pregnancy study. The DNA for the CDR3 is TGTGCCAGCGGGGTAGCGGGGCTCGGAACAGATACGCAGTATTTT. Protein: CASGVAGLGTDTQYF. Using reference TRBV13 and TRBJ2-3 for the parts outside the CDR3, the full variable domain is AAGVIQSPRHLIKEKRETATLKCYPIPRHDTVYWYQQGPGQDPQFLISFYEKMQSDKGSIPDRFSAQQFSDYHSELNMSSLELGDSALYFCASGVAGLGTDTQYFGPGTRLTVL.